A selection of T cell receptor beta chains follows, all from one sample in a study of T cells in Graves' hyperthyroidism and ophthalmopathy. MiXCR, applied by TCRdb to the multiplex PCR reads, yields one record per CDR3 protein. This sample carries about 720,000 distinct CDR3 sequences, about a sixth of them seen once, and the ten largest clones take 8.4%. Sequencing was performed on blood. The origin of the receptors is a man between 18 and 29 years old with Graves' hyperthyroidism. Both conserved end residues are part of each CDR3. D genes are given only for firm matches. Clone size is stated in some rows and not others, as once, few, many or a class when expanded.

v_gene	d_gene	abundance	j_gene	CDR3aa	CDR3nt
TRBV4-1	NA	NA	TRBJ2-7	CASSQGDRTSYEQYF	TGCGCCAGCAGCCAAGGTGACCGGACCTCCTACGAGCAGTACTTC
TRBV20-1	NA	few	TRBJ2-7	CSASVLGYEQYF	TGCAGTGCTAGCGTCCTCGGATACGAGCAGTACTTC
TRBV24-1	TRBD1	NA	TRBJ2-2	CATSDTRGRNTGELFF	TGTGCCACCAGTGACACCAGGGGGAGAAACACCGGGGAGCTGTTTTTT
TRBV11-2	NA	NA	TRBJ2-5	CASSSPAGRLKETQYF	TGTGCCAGCAGCTCACCAGCGGGCCGTTTGAAAGAGACCCAGTACTTC
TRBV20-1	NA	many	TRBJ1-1	CSARSPGRNTEAFF	TGCAGTGCTAGGTCGCCAGGGAGGAACACTGAAGCTTTCTTT
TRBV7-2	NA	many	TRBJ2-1	CASSKTGFSNEQFF	TGTGCCAGCAGTAAAACAGGTTTTAGCAATGAGCAGTTCTTC
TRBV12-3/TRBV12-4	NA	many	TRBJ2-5	CASSWDRAAQYF	TGTGCCAGCAGTTGGGACCGGGCGGCCCAGTACTTC
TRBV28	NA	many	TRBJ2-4	CASSLGQGGLRGGIQYF	TGTGCCAGCAGTTTAGGGCAGGGAGGGCTCAGGGGGGGCATTCAGTACTTC
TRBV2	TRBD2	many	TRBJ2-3	CASTENGGGTDTQYF	TGTGCCAGCACCGAGAACGGGGGGGGCACAGATACGCAGTATTTT
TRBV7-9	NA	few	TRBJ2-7	CASSLWGDSSYEQYF	TGTGCCAGCAGCTTATGGGGGGACAGCTCCTACGAGCAGTACTTC
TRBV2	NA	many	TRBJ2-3	CASGPWGPDTQYF	TGTGCCAGCGGACCCTGGGGCCCAGATACGCAGTATTTT
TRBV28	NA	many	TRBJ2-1	CATTLRGSYNEQFF	TGTGCCACCACCCTGCGCGGAAGCTACAATGAGCAGTTCTTC
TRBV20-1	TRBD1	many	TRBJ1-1	CSAARGPDTEAFF	TGCAGTGCTGCCAGGGGGCCGGACACTGAAGCTTTCTTT
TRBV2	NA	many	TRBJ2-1	CASREWVNNEQFF	TGTGCCAGCAGGGAGTGGGTGAACAATGAGCAGTTCTTC
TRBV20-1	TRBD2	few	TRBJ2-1	CSAPRAGTSGNEQFF	TGCAGTGCCCCAAGAGCCGGGACTAGCGGCAATGAGCAGTTCTTC
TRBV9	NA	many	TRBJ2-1	CASSVLQGGDEQFF	TGTGCCAGCAGCGTGCTTCAGGGGGGCGATGAGCAGTTCTTC
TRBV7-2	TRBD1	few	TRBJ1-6	CASSWDRGDGNSPLHF	TGTGCCAGCAGCTGGGACAGGGGGGACGGGAATTCACCCCTCCACTTT